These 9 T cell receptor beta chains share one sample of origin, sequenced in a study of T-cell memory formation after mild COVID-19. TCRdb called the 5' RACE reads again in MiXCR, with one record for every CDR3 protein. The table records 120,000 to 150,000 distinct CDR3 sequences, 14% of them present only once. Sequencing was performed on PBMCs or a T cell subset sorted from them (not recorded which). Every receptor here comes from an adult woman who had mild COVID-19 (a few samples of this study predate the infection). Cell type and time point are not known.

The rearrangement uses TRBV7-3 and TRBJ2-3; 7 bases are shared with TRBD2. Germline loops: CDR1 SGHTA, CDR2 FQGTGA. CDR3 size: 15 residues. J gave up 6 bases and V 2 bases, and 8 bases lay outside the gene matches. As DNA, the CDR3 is TGTGCCAGCAGCTTAGCGGGAGAGGGTGCGGATACGCAGTATTTT. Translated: CASSLAGEGADTQYF.

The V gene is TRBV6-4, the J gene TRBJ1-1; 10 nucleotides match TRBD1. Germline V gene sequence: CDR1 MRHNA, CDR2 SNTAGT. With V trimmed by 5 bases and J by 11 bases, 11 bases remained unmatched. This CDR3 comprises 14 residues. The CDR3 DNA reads TGTGCCAGCAGTCCCGGGACAGGGGCCCAGTGGGCTTTCTTT. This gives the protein CASSPGTGAQWAFF.

CDR3: CSVGDNSYEQYF. DNA for the CDR3: TGCAGCGTTGGTGACAACTCCTACGAGCAGTACTTC. The rearrangement joins TRBV29-1 to TRBJ2-7, with D unresolved. The CDR3 extends over 12 amino acids. V was cut by 4 bases and J by 0 bases, with 7 bases left in between. The germline CDR1 and CDR2 sequences are SQVTM and ANQGSEA.

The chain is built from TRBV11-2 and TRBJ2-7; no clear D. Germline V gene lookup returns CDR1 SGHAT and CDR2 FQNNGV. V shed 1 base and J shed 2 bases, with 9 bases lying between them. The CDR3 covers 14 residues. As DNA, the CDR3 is TGTGCCAGCAGCTTAGCTACCAGACCCTACGAGCAGTACTTC. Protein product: CASSLATRPYEQYF.

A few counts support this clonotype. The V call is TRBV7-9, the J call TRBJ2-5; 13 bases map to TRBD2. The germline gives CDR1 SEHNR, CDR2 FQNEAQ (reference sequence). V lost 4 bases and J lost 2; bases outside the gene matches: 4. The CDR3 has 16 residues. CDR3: CASSSEGLAGQETQYF. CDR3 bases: TGTGCCAGCAGCTCAGAGGGACTAGCGGGGCAAGAGACCCAGTACTTC.

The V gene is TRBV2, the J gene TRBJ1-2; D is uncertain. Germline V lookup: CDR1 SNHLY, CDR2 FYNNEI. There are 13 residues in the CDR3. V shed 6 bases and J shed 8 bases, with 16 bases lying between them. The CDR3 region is CASRVPGESGYTF. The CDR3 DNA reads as TGTGCCAGCAGGGTACCTGGCGAGAGCGGCTACACCTTC.

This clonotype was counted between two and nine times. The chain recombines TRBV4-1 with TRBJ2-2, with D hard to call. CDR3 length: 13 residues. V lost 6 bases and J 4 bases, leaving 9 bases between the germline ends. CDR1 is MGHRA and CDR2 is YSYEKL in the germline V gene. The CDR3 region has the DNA TGCGCCAGCAGTCTTAAGACCACCGGGGAGCTGTTTTTT. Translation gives CASSLKTTGELFF.

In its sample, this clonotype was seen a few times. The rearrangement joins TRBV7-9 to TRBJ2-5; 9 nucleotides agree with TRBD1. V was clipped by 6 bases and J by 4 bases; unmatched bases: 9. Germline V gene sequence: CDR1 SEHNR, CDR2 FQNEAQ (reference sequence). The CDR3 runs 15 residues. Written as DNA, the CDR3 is TGTGCCAGCAGTCGTCCGGGACAGGGAGGAGAGACCCAGTACTTC. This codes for CASSRPGQGGETQYF.

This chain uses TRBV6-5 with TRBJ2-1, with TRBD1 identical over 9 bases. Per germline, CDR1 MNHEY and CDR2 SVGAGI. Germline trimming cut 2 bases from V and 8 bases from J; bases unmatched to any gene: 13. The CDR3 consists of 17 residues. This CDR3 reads CASSYPFDRGSSDEQFF. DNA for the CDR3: TGTGCCAGCAGTTACCCCTTCGACAGGGGGAGTTCGGATGAGCAGTTCTTC.